This TCR beta chain was recovered during a study of CD8 T cell repertoires and HIV-1 epitope variants. On the study more broadly: Tested: three Gag epitope families, Nef HW9 and YT9. Study-wide results and caveats: Nef KF9 drew about five clonotypes and HW9 one, without TAALDMSHF responses.

This clone was counted only a few times. Antigen: not known. Trimming stripped 1 base from V and 8 bases from J, with 6 bases between. Germline V lookup: CDR1 MDHEN, CDR2 SYDVKM. CDR3 length equals 12 residues. Data came from immunoSEQ multiplex PCR; TCRdb stores just in-frame clones and leaves some out. The sample includes roughly 4,100 clones, about two thirds of them seen just once. The material sequenced was cultured CD8+ T cells derived from PBMCs. This TCR came from a male donor with HIV. V usage is TRBV28 and J usage is TRBJ2-1; no clear D gene. The CDR3 nucleotides read TGTGCCAGCAGTTTATCGGTTTATGAGCAGTTCTTC. It yields the protein CASSLSVYEQFF.